Presented here are 5 T cell receptor gamma chains from one specimen sequenced in a study of Vδ1+ human thymocytes. The template was reverse-transcribed extracted RNA. Pooled V-gene forward primers with one constant-region reverse primer generated the CDR3 amplicons by multiplex PCR. TCRdb applied CATT to the multiplex PCR reads for clone calling. Among roughly 24,000 gamma-chain clones listed, roughly 13% were seen once. Their specific antigens are unknown. Study-wide results and caveats: In the thymus, TRG and TRD repertoires looked highly polyclonal with Gaussian CDR3 lengths.

Sequenced sample: Vdelta1+ gamma-delta thymocytes from the thymus. As for subset: FACS-sorted CD3+ TCRalphabeta- TCRVdelta1+ TCRVdelta2- thymocytes. The source is a child younger than two who had congenital heart surgery.

This clone came up a few times. This rearrangement joins TRGV2 to TRGJ1 or TRGJ2. There are 13 residues in the CDR3. V dropped 5 bases and J dropped 7; count of bases not matched to a gene: 11. Germline CDR1 EGSNGY, CDR2 YDSYNSKV. The CDR3 loop is CATWARERYKKLF. CDR3 nucleotide sequence: TGTGCCACCTGGGCCCGGGAGAGGTATAAGAAACTCTTT.

Points on this clone: A read error is possible here, since a much larger clone lies one base away. The chain carries TRGV9 and TRGJ1 or TRGJ2. CDR1 GITISATS and CDR2 ISYDGTV come from the germline V gene (reference sequence). V lost 4 bases, J lost 2 bases, and 2 bases stayed unmatched. There are 12 residues in the CDR3. The CDR3 spells CALWDDYYKKLF. CDR3 DNA: TGTGCCTTGTGGGACGATTATTATAAGAAACTCTTT.

The chain uses TRGV2 and TRGJP2. The ends lost 0 bases at V and 0 bases at J; junction bases unmatched: 7. This CDR3 spans 17 amino acids. Germline V gives CDR1 EGSNGY, CDR2 YDSYNSKV. DNA of the CDR3: TGTGCCACCTGGGACGGGCCTCCCGATAGTAGTGATTGGATCAAGACGTTT. The encoded protein is CATWDGPPDSSDWIKTF.

On this clone: A junction boundary mismatches the germline segment, possibly from a read error. The genes are TRGV9 and TRGJP1. CDR1 and CDR2 (germline): GITISATS, ISYDGTV (reference sequence). CDR3 length: 14 residues. This CDR3 reads CALWEVIRSWFKTF. CDR3 coding DNA: TGTGCCTTGTGGGAGGTGATCCGGAGTTGGTTCAAGACATTT.

This clone was seen only a few times. The chain carries TRGV8 and TRGJ1 or TRGJ2. The germline V gene has CDR1 VENAVY and CDR2 YDSYNSRV. This CDR3 spans 15 amino acids. Trimming cost V 0 bases and J 0 bases; bases outside gene matches: 5. The CDR3, as DNA: TGTGCCACCTGGGATAGGCACCCGAATTATTATAAGAAACTCTTT. It encodes CATWDRHPNYYKKLF.